Each of the 29 T cell receptor beta chains below was sequenced from the same sample in a study of lymphopenia after photon versus proton radiotherapy. Generated by immunoSEQ multiplex PCR, the TCRdb table keeps only in-frame clones and is missing some. The sample contains 150,000 to 200,000 clones, 88% of which appear only once. Sequenced here: peripheral blood, sampled from a patient treated with photon-based radiotherapy. All receptors derive from a man in his fifties or sixties with gastric cancer.

This chain connects TRBV11-2 to TRBJ2-2, with 7 bases identical to TRBD2. The germline gives CDR1 SGHAT, CDR2 FQNNGV. There are 15 residues in the CDR3. The V and J ends lost 0 bases and 7 bases, in that order; junction bases with no gene match: 5. The CDR3 here is CASSLDPGGSGELFF. In nucleotides, the CDR3 is TGTGCCAGCAGCTTAGATCCAGGCGGGAGCGGGGAGCTGTTTTTT.

This sequence joins TRBV6-6 and TRBJ2-4; D is undetermined. Trimming pared 0 bases from V and 6 bases from J, leaving 12 bases between. This CDR3 is built from 15 residues. Germline loops: CDR1 MNHNY, CDR2 SVGAGI (reference sequence). CDR3 loop: CASSYSTQAGNIQYF. The CDR3 DNA reads TGTGCCAGCAGTTACTCAACGCAGGCCGGAAACATTCAGTACTTC.

The CDR3 here is CASSLELPGELFF. In nucleotides, the CDR3 is TGCGCCAGCAGCTTGGAGCTTCCCGGGGAGCTGTTTTTT. This sequence joins TRBV5-1 and TRBJ2-2; D is undetermined. With 0 bases removed from V and 6 bases from J, the gap between germline ends came to 6 bases. The length of the CDR3 is 13 residues. Germline V gives CDR1 SGHRS, CDR2 YFSETQ.

V is TRBV7-2 and J is TRBJ2-2; tentative D call: TRBD2 (5 bases). The length of the CDR3 is 17 residues. Trimming stripped 0 bases from V and 1 base from J, with 12 bases between. Germline values: CDR1 SGHTA, CDR2 FQGNSA. The CDR3 DNA sequence: TGTGCCAGCAGCTTAGCGGGCGTTCGGGGGAACACCGGGGAGCTGTTTTTT. As protein: CASSLAGVRGNTGELFF.

J is TRBJ1-1 and V is TRBV6-1, with D uncertain. V gave up 4 bases and J gave up 4 bases, with 10 bases separating them. CDR3 length equals 13 residues. Germline assignment: CDR1 MNHNS and CDR2 SASEGT. The DNA for the CDR3 is TGTGCCAGCAGTGGTGAGGAGATCACTGAAGCTTTCTTT. Its protein product is CASSGEEITEAFF.

V gene TRBV5-4 combines with J gene TRBJ1-2, with TRBD1 matching over 9 bases. Germline CDR1 is SGHNT and CDR2 is YYREEE (reference sequence). The CDR3 sequence is 12 residues long. V was clipped by 4 bases and J by 9 bases; unmatched bases: 4. This chain's CDR3 is CASSGTGTSYTF. The CDR3 region has the DNA TGTGCCAGCAGCGGGACAGGGACGAGCTACACCTTC.

The table lists this clone with a count of one. One junction end does not reproduce the germline sequence, and a read error may be involved. The chain couples TRBV20-1 to TRBJ2-1, with no clear D. This CDR3 spans 11 amino acids. The V gene's germline CDR1 is DFQATT and CDR2 SNEGSKA (reference sequence). In DNA, the CDR3 is TGCAGTGCTAGGTCCTTCAATGAGCAGTTCTTC. It specifies CSARSFNEQFF.

V gene TRBV6-5 combines with J gene TRBJ2-5, with D possibly being TRBD2 (6 bases). The germline V gene encodes CDR1 MNHEY and CDR2 SVGAGI. This CDR3 spans 15 amino acids. Trimming left V 6 bases short and J 7 bases short, with 21 bases between. As DNA, the CDR3 is TGTGCCAGCAGCCCGGATCGGGGGTCACGAGTGACCCAGTACTTC. Protein: CASSPDRGSRVTQYF.

J is TRBJ1-2 and V is TRBV6-1; D is ambiguous. Trimming took 0 bases from V and 7 from J, leaving 9 bases between them. The CDR3 spans 13 residues. Germline CDR1 is MNHNS and CDR2 is SASEGT. This chain's CDR3 is CASSEALKAGYTF. The CDR3 nucleotides read TGTGCCAGCAGTGAAGCGCTGAAGGCTGGCTACACCTTC.

The sample holds many counts of this clone. V usage is TRBV4-1 and J usage is TRBJ1-4, with D unclear. CDR1 and CDR2 from the germline V gene are MGHRA and YSYEKL. The V and J ends lost 4 bases and 8 bases respectively, with 11 bases between them. The CDR3 runs to 13 residues. This CDR3 reads CASSRLPGEKLFF. CDR3 sequence (DNA): TGCGCCAGCAGCCGCCTCCCCGGAGAAAAACTGTTTTTT.

V is TRBV5-1 and J is TRBJ2-5; 10 bases fit TRBD1. The CDR3 contains 16 residues. V gave up 4 bases and J gave up 1 base; unmatched junction bases: 7. Germline V gives CDR1 SGHRS, CDR2 YFSETQ. CDR3 bases: TGCGCCAGCAGCCCCGGGGACAGGGGATCCCAAGAGACCCAGTACTTC. Translated: CASSPGDRGSQETQYF.

V usage is TRBV6-5 and J usage is TRBJ1-5, with 9 bases lining up with TRBD1. V gave up 0 bases and J gave up 7 bases; unmatched junction bases: 4. Germline values: CDR1 MNHEY, CDR2 SVGAGI. The CDR3 runs 15 residues. The CDR3, as DNA: TGTGCCAGCAGTTACTCTGGGACAGGGCGGCAGCCCCAGCATTTT. Encoded protein: CASSYSGTGRQPQHF.

Notes on this clone: This sample includes further DNA sequences coding for the same CDR3. The chain has TRBV5-1 and TRBJ2-3; 12 nucleotides align to TRBD1. The CDR3 contains 16 residues. Looked up from germline, CDR1 is SGHRS and CDR2 is YFSETQ. Trimming took 0 bases from V and 3 from J; bases not matched to a gene: 2. CDR3 amino acids: CASSLVGQGATDTQYF. Here the CDR3 DNA reads TGCGCCAGCAGCTTGGTGGGACAGGGGGCAACAGATACGCAGTATTTT.

J is TRBJ2-1 and V is TRBV4-3, with 9 bases that match TRBD1. This CDR3 comprises 15 residues. Germline V lookup: CDR1 LGHNA, CDR2 YSLEER. The junction had 8 bases not matched to a gene; V was cut back by 4 bases and J by 7 bases. The CDR3 protein is CASSRPGQGSNEQFF. DNA of the CDR3: TGCGCCAGCAGCCGGCCGGGACAGGGTTCGAATGAGCAGTTCTTC.

This chain connects TRBV11-2 to TRBJ2-1, with TRBD2 matching 12 bases. The J segment lost 5 bases and the V segment lost 7 bases, leaving 6 bases of the junction unmatched. The CDR3 spans 15 residues. Germline assignment: CDR1 SGHAT and CDR2 FQNNGV. The CDR3 DNA is TGTGCCAGCACCGCCCGACTAGCGGGAGACAATGAGCAGTTCTTC. It specifies CASTARLAGDNEQFF.

V is TRBV29-1 and J is TRBJ1-2; D remains unclear. Germline assignment: CDR1 SQVTM and CDR2 ANQGSEA. The ends were cut back, 5 bases at V and 0 bases at J, with 10 bases in the middle. This CDR3 has 13 amino acids. Here the CDR3 reads CSVPWASNYGYTF. In nucleotides, the CDR3 is TGCAGCGTTCCTTGGGCCTCTAACTATGGCTACACCTTC. Using reference TRBV29-1 and TRBJ1-2 for the parts outside the CDR3, the full variable domain is SAVISQKPSRDICQRGTSLTIQCQVDSQVTMMFWYRQQPGQSLTLIATANQGSEATYESGFVIDKFPISRPNLTFSTLTVSNMSPEDSSIYLCSVPWASNYGYTFGSGTRLTVV.

The chain has TRBV5-1 and TRBJ2-1; a weak D match, TRBD1 (6 bases). The CDR3 consists of 13 residues. Germline V CDR1 and CDR2: SGHRS, YFSETQ. V lost 7 bases, J lost 5 bases, and 13 bases lay in between. The CDR3 sequence is CASGQDRNNEQFF. In DNA form, the CDR3 reads TGCGCCAGCGGCCAGGACAGAAACAATGAGCAGTTCTTC.

The V gene is TRBV5-1, the J gene TRBJ2-3; 7 bases are shared with TRBD2. The CDR3 extends over 15 amino acids. The V and J ends lost 2 bases and 2 bases, in that order; junction bases with no gene match: 5. CDR1 is SGHRS and CDR2 is YFSETQ in the germline V gene. The CDR3 DNA sequence: TGCGCCAGCAGCTTACTAGCGCAGCCCACAGATACGCAGTATTTT. This sequence encodes CASSLLAQPTDTQYF.

This clone was detected only once. The chain uses TRBV6-1 and TRBJ2-7, with D perhaps matching TRBD1 or TRBD2 (5 bases each). This CDR3 has 11 amino acids. Germline V gives CDR1 MNHNS, CDR2 SASEGT. Trimming stripped 6 bases from V and 8 bases from J, with 11 bases between. The CDR3 spells CASRAKGQQYF. For the CDR3, the DNA is TGTGCCAGCAGGGCAAAGGGACAGCAGTACTTC.

The chain employs TRBV14 and TRBJ2-2; 9 nucleotides match TRBD2. Germline CDR1 is SGHDN and CDR2 is FVKESK. V shed 1 base and J 7 bases; nucleotides not matched to a gene: 13. CDR3 length equals 18 residues. CDR3 DNA sequence: TGTGCCAGCAGCCAAGGGGGACTAGCTATGAGTTGGAACGGGGAGCTGTTTTTT. As protein: CASSQGGLAMSWNGELFF.

The genes are TRBV10-3 and TRBJ2-3; 10 bases fit TRBD2. The length of the CDR3 is 15 residues. V shed 7 bases and J 6 bases; nucleotides not matched to a gene: 10. CDR1 ENHRY and CDR2 SYGVKD come from the germline V gene. The CDR3 sequence: CAITRLAGLTDTQYF. DNA of the CDR3: TGTGCCATCACTCGACTAGCGGGTCTCACGGATACGCAGTATTTT.

The genes are TRBV6-1 and TRBJ2-5; tentative D call: TRBD1 (6 bases). V was pared by 5 bases and J by 1 base, with 14 bases between. The CDR3 contains 15 residues. Germline lookup yields CDR1 MNHNS and CDR2 SASEGT. As DNA, the CDR3 is TGTGCCAGCAGTATAATGGCAGGGGCCCAAGAGACCCAGTACTTC. Amino acids: CASSIMAGAQETQYF.

The table lists this clone with a few counts. The chain has TRBV5-5 and TRBJ1-2; D unresolved. This CDR3 contains 14 residues. Deletions cut 0 bases from V and 4 bases from J, with 10 bases between. Per the germline V gene, CDR1 is SGHKS and CDR2 is YYEKEE (reference sequence). The CDR3 sequence: CASSLGPSGYGYTF. CDR3 DNA sequence: TGTGCCAGCAGCTTGGGTCCGAGTGGCTATGGCTACACCTTC.

V gene TRBV6-1 combines with J gene TRBJ2-3, with 8 bases lining up with TRBD2. The CDR3 runs 14 residues. V was clipped by 7 bases and J by 3 bases; unmatched bases: 6. The V gene's germline CDR1 is MNHNS and CDR2 SASEGT. CDR3 loop: CASMSSGSTDTQYF. Written as DNA, the CDR3 is TGTGCCAGCATGTCCAGCGGGAGTACAGATACGCAGTATTTT.

J is TRBJ1-1 and V is TRBV27; D gene ambiguous. The V gene's germline CDR1 is MNHEY and CDR2 SMNVEV (reference sequence). The CDR3 is 15 residues long. Trimming pared 2 bases from V and 1 base from J, leaving 11 bases between. The DNA for the CDR3 is TGTGCCAGCAGTTTAAGTAGACTGAGGAACACTGAAGCTTTCTTT. Its translation is CASSLSRLRNTEAFF.

The CDR3 nucleotides read TGCGCCAGCAGCCAAGTAATGGCGGGAGCATCCTACAATGAGCAGTTCTTC. It is translated as CASSQVMAGASYNEQFF. The chain joins TRBV4-1 to TRBJ2-1; TRBD2 matches 7 bases. V was pared by 1 base and J by 1 base, with 7 bases of the junction left unmatched. The CDR3 runs to 17 residues. Germline loops: CDR1 MGHRA, CDR2 YSYEKL.

As concerns this clone: Its ends do not fully match the called genes, so a read error is possible. The chain combines TRBV9 with TRBJ2-7; D is possibly TRBD2 (6 bases). Germline CDR1 SGDLS, CDR2 YYNGEE. The CDR3 loop spans 14 amino acids. CDR3 sequence reads: CASSVGQDYYAQYF. In nucleotides, the CDR3 is TGTGCCAGCAGCGTAGGTCAGGACTACTACGCGCAGTACTTC.

The chain links TRBV5-8 to TRBJ2-7; D not resolved. Germline V gene lookup returns CDR1 SGHTS and CDR2 YDEGEE. V was shortened by 1 base and J by 3 bases, with 14 bases between the two germline ends. The CDR3 covers 15 residues. The CDR3 DNA sequence: TGTGCCAGCAGCTTGCTGCGGCAGGTACTCTACGAGCAGTACTTC. It yields the protein CASSLLRQVLYEQYF.

The chain is built from TRBV5-6 and TRBJ2-3; D tentatively reads TRBD1 or TRBD2 (5 bases each). CDR1 and CDR2 from the germline V gene are SGHDT and YYEEEE. The CDR3 has 17 residues. V was shortened by 3 bases and J by 0 bases, with 17 bases between the two germline ends. CDR3 in amino acids: CASSWGWDPFSTDTQYF. The CDR3 nucleotides are TGTGCCAGCAGCTGGGGATGGGACCCCTTTAGCACAGATACGCAGTATTTT.